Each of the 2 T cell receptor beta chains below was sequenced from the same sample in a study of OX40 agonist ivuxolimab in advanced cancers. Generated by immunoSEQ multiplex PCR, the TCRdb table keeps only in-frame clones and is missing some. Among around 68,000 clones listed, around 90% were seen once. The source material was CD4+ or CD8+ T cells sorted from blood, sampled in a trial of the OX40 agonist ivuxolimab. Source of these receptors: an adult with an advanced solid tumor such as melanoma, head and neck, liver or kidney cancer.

The chain's CDR3 is CASRRVWREATDTQYF. In DNA, the CDR3 is TGCGCCAGCAGGAGGGTGTGGCGGGAGGCCACAGATACGCAGTATTTT. The V call is TRBV5-1, the J call TRBJ2-3; 8 nucleotides match TRBD2. The CDR3 has 16 amino acids. CDR1 is SGHRS and CDR2 is YFSETQ in the germline V gene. The V segment lost 5 bases and the J segment 2 bases; nucleotides outside the gene matches: 10.

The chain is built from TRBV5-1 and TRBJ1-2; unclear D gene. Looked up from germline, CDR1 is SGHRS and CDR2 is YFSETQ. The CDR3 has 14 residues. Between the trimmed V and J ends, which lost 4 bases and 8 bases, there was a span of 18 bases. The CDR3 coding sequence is TGCGCCAGCAGCGGAGAACCTTCCCGGGAGGGCTACACCTTC. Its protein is CASSGEPSREGYTF.